This T cell receptor (beta chain) was sequenced during a study of CD8+CD57+ T cells in acquired aplastic anemia. As for the study in general: Sorted CD4+ and CD8+ cells gave a mean 3.2 ug DNA, range roughly 0.2 to 27.4 ug.

Template material for TCR beta VDJ and CDR3 profiling consisted of genomic DNA. Each CDR3 protein is one row after TCRdb ran MiXCR on the reads. The profile shows about 200,000 distinct CDR3 sequences, approximately 65% of them singletons. It was patients with CD8+CD57+ cell expansion by flow cytometry who were chosen for sequencing. The CDR3 is 14 residues long. Germline-derived CDR1 and CDR2 are LNHNV and YYDKDF (reference sequence). V shed 0 bases and J shed 5 bases, with 10 bases lying between them. Sequencing was done on a sample of sorted CD4+, CD8+, or CD8+CD57+ T cells (not recorded which) from PBMCs. This TCR derives from a human donor with aplastic anemia. V and J are TRBV15 and TRBJ2-5; D gene uncertain. CDR3 residues: CATSRDRSWETQYF. The CDR3, as DNA: TGTGCCACCAGCAGAGACAGGTCCTGGGAGACCCAGTACTTC.